Here is one T cell receptor (beta chain) with its context. Germline V gene sequence: CDR1 MNHNS, CDR2 SASEGT. CDR3 size: 15 residues. V was pared by 2 bases and J by 6 bases, with 13 bases between. The immunoSEQ assay was v3. Sequenced by immunoSEQ multiplex PCR; TCRdb stores in-frame clones only, minus some. The data contain 14,000 to 15,000 clones, roughly 86% of them seen just once; the ten biggest clones take up roughly 0.9%. This specimen belongs to a study of TIL therapy for anti-PD-1-resistant metastatic lung cancer. Study details: Patients had a median age of around 56 years (range 38-75). Tumors carried a median around 1.4 non-synonymous mutations per megabase.

Stated time point: pre-treatment sample, taken before nivolumab and TIL therapy. Stage 4 NSCLC adults joined between late 2017 and January 2020. Sequenced here: blood, sampled at baseline. The rearrangement joins TRBV6-1 to TRBJ1-4; no firm D call. This receptor was obtained from a person aged 25-85 years with non-small cell lung cancer. CDR3 sequence: CASSESTVGDEKLFF. CDR3 coding DNA: TGTGCCAGCAGTGAAAGTACGGTGGGTGATGAAAAACTGTTTTTT.